Each of the 5 T cell receptor beta chains below was sequenced from the same sample in a study of T cells in Graves' hyperthyroidism and ophthalmopathy. RNA transcripts gave rise to amplified TCR beta CDR3 regions. The HTBI set primed first-round TCR CDR3 RT-PCR. TCRdb processed the multiplex PCR reads anew with MiXCR; each CDR3 protein has one entry. The sample holds around 800,000 distinct CDR3 sequences, approximately 40% seen once. The sample was blood. These receptors were taken from a man younger than 35 with Graves' hyperthyroidism.

This clonotype was observed a few times. The chain joins TRBV6-1 to TRBJ2-5; D is undetermined. Trimming shortened V by 6 bases and J by 1 base, and 9 bases separated the two germline ends. The V gene's germline CDR1 is MNHNS and CDR2 SASEGT. The CDR3 covers 13 residues. The CDR3 nucleotides read TGTGCCAGCAGACCAACTATCCAAGAGACCCAGTACTTC. Its translation: CASRPTIQETQYF.

This clonotype was found a few times. The rearrangement uses TRBV5-1 and TRBJ2-6; 7 nucleotides align to TRBD1. The V gene's germline CDR1 is SGHRS and CDR2 YFSETQ. The CDR3 sequence is 18 residues long. V shed 4 bases, J shed 1 base, and the junction held 11 bases outside the gene matches. CDR3 nucleotides: TGCGCCAGCAGCCCGGCGACAGGGAAGTCGTCTGGGGCCAACGTCCTGACTTTC. As protein: CASSPATGKSSGANVLTF.

The chain joins TRBV29-1 to TRBJ2-5; 11 bases align to TRBD1. Germline lookup yields CDR1 SQVTM and CDR2 ANQGSEA. J was trimmed by 4 bases and V by 8 bases; bases with no gene match: 9. The CDR3 has 14 amino acids. CDR3 in DNA: TGCAGCTTCTCCGGACAGGGGGCACGAGAGACCCAGTACTTC. Protein sequence: CSFSGQGARETQYF.

Written as DNA, the CDR3 is TGCAGCTCGATCGCGGGCACTGAAGCTTTCTTT. Translated: CSSIAGTEAFF. The rearrangement joins TRBV29-1 to TRBJ1-1; D is uncertain. V lost 8 bases and J lost 4, with 11 bases in between. The CDR3 runs 11 residues. Germline values: CDR1 SQVTM, CDR2 ANQGSEA. The entire variable domain, with the rest obtained from reference TRBV29-1 and TRBJ1-1, is as follows: SAVISQKPSRDICQRGTSLTIQCQVDSQVTMMFWYRQQPGQSLTLIATANQGSEATYESGFVIDKFPISRPNLTFSTLTVSNMSPEDSSIYLCSSIAGTEAFFGQGTRLTVV.

This clonotype has at least ten counts. V usage is TRBV5-4 and J usage is TRBJ2-5; TRBD2 is a possible D gene (7 bases). The CDR3 length is 13 residues. Trimming took 6 bases from V and 5 from J, leaving 14 bases between them. Germline V gene lookup returns CDR1 SGHNT and CDR2 YYREEE (reference sequence). CDR3 nucleotides: TGTGCCAGCACCGACGGGGGGCGGGAGACCCAGTACTTC. Translating gives CASTDGGRETQYF. Full variable domain (rest looked up from reference TRBV5-4 and TRBJ2-5): ETGVTQSPTHLIKTRGQQVTLRCSSQSGHNTVSWYQQALGQGPQFIFQYYREEENGRGNFPPRFSGLQFPNYSSELNVNALELDDSALYLCASTDGGRETQYFGPGTRLLVL.